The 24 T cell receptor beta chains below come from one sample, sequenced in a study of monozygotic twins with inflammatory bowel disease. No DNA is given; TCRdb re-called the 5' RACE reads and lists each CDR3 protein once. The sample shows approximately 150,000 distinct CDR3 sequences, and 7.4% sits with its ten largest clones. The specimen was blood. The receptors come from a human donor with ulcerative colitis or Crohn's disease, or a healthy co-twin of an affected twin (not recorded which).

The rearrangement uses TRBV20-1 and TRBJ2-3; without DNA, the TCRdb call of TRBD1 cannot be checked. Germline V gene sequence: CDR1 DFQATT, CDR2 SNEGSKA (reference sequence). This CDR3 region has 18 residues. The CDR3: CSARDPSRGAIATDTQYF.

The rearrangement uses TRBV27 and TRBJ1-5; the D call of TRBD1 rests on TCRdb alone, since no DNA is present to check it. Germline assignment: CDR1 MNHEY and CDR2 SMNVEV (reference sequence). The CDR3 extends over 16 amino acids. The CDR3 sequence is CASKPLQGISNQPQHF.

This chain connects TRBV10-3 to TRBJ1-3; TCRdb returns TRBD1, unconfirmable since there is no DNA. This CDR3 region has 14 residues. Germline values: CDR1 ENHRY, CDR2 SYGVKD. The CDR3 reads CAIRQGSTGNTIYF.

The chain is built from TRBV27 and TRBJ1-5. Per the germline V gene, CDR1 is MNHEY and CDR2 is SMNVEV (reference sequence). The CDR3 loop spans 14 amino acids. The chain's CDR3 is CASSLQYSNQPQHF.

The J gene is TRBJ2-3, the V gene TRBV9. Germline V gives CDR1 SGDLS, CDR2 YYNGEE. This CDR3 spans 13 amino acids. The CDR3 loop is CASSAVVEDTQYF. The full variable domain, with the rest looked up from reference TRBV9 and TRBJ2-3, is DSGVTQTPKHLITATGQRVTLRCSPRSGDLSVYWYQQSLDQGLQFLIQYYNGEERAKGNILERFSAQQFPDLHSELNLSSLELGDSALYFCASSAVVEDTQYFGPGTRLTVL.

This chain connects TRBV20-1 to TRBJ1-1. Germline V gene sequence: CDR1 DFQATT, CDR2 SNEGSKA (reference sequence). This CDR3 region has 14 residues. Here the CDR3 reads CSARDGRMNTEAFF.

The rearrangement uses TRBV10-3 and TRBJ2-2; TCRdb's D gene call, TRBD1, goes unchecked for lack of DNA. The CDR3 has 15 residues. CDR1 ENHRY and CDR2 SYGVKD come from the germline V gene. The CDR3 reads CAIKGGLRNTGELFF.

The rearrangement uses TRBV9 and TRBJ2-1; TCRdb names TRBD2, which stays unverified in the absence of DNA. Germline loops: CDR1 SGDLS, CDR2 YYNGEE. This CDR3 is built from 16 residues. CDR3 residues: CASSPSGGGFNNEQFF.

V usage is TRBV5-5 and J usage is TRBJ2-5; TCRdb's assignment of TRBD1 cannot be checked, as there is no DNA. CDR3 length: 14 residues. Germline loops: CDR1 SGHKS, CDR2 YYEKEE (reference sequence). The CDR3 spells CASSTPTGQETQYF.

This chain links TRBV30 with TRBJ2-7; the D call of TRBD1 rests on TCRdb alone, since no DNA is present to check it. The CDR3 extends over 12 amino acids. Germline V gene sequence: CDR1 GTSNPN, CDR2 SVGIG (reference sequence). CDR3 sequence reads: CAWSQQGTKQYF.

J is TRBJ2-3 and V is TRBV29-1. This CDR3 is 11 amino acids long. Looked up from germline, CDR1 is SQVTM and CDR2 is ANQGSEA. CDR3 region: CSVSTAAPQYF.

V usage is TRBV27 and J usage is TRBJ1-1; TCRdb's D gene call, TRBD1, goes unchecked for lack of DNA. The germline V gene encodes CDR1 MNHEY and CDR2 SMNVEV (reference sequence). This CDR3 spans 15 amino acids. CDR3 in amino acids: CASSRQGAVNTEAFF.

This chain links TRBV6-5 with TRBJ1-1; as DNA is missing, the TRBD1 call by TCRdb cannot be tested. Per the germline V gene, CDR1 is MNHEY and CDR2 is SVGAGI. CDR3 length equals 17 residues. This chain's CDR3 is CASSYRRAGKGVTEAFF.

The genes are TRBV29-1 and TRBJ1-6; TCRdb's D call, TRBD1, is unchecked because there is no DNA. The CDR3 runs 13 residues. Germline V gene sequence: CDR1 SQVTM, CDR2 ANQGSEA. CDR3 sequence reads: CSTSQGFGSPLHF. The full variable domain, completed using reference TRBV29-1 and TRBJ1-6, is SAVISQKPSRDICQRGTSLTIQCQVDSQVTMMFWYRQQPGQSLTLIATANQGSEATYESGFVIDKFPISRPNLTFSTLTVSNMSPEDSSIYLCSTSQGFGSPLHFGNGTRLTVT.

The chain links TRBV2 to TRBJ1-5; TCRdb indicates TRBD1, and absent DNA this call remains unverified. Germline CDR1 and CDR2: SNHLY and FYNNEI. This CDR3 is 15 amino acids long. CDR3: CASSPGSTPGQPQHF.

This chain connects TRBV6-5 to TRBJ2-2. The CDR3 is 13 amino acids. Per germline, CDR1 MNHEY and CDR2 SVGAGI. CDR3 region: CASVRGSTGELFF.

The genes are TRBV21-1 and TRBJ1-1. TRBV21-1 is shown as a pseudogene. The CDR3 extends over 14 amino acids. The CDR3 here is CASSKEPLVTEAFF.

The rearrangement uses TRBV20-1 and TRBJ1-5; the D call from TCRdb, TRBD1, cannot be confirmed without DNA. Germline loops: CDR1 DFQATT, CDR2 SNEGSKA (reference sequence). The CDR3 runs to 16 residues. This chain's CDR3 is CSARDRGQGARQPQHF.

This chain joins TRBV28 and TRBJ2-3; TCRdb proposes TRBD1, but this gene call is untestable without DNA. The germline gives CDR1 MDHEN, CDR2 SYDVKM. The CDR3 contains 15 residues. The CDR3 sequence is CASSFPGKEPDTQYF.

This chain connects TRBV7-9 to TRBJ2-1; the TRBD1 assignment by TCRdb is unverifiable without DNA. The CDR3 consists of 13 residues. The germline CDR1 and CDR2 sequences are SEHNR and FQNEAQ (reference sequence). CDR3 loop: CASSLALMGQGFF.

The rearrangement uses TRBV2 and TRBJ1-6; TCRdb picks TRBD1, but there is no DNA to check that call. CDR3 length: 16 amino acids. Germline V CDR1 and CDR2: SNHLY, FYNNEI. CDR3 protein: CASSRMTVSYNSPLHF.

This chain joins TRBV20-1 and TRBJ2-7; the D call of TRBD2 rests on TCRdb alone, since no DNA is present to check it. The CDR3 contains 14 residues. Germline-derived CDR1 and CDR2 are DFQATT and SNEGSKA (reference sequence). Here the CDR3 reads CSARSLAGPYEQYF.

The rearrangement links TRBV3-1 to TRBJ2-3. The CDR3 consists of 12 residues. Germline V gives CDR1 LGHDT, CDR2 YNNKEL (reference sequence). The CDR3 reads CASSRWADTQYF.

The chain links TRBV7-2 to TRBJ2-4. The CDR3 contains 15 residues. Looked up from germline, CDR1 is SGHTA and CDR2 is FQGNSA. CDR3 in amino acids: CASSSDGKAKNIQYF. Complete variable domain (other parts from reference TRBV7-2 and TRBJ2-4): GAGVSQSPSNKVTEKGKDVELRCDPISGHTALYWYRQSLGQGLEFLIYFQGNSAPDKSGLPSDRFSAERTGGSVSTLTIQRTQQEDSAVYLCASSSDGKAKNIQYFGAGTRLSVL.